The 14 T cell receptor beta chains reported below all come from one sample, sequenced in a study of cytomegalovirus exposure and HLA in healthy donors. With 60 Vbeta and 13 Jbeta primers, the PCR was carried out. Profiling relied on immunoSEQ multiplex PCR, and the TCRdb table lists in-frame clones only, not all of them. The table records 150,000 to 200,000 clones, around four fifths of them present only once. The sample was PBMCs. These receptors were obtained from a man younger than 30 in good health and CMV-seronegative.

The chain has TRBV12-5 and TRBJ2-6, with D tentatively TRBD1 (6 bases). This CDR3 comprises 15 residues. V lost 1 base, J lost 2 bases, and 6 bases lay in between. CDR1 and CDR2 (germline): LGHNT, FRNRAP. DNA of the CDR3: TGTGCTAGTGGTTTGGGGGACACTGGGGCCAACGTCCTGACTTTC. Its protein is CASGLGDTGANVLTF.

A few counts support this clone. V is TRBV10-3 and J is TRBJ2-1, with D unclear. Trimming cost V 6 bases and J 0 bases, with 9 bases left between them. The CDR3 consists of 14 residues. Germline V lookup: CDR1 ENHRY, CDR2 SYGVKD. The CDR3 DNA follows: TGTGCCATCAGCCAGTCTAGCTCCTACAATGAGCAGTTCTTC. Its protein is CAISQSSSYNEQFF.

This rearrangement joins TRBV28 to TRBJ2-5, with D hard to call. CDR1 and CDR2 (germline): MDHEN, SYDVKM. Deletions cut 4 bases from V and 5 bases from J, with 11 bases between. The CDR3 loop spans 13 amino acids. CDR3 in amino acids: CASSYRPRETQYF. CDR3 in DNA: TGTGCCAGCAGTTACCGCCCGAGGGAGACCCAGTACTTC.

The gene calls are TRBV10-2 and TRBJ1-2; D is unclear. CDR3 length: 15 residues. Germline V gene sequence: CDR1 WSHSY, CDR2 SAAADI. The ends were cut back, 5 bases at V and 0 bases at J, with 13 bases in the middle. CDR3 in DNA: TGCGCCAGCAGTTCCCTCGGGGATCCTAACTATGGCTACACCTTC. Translating it yields CASSSLGDPNYGYTF.

This clone was seen only once. This sequence joins TRBV7-9 and TRBJ1-1; D ambiguous. This CDR3 comprises 13 residues. Germline assignment: CDR1 SEHNR and CDR2 FQNEAQ (reference sequence). V was shortened by 5 bases and J by 11 bases, with 18 bases between the two germline ends. CDR3 region: CASSISYTQPAFF. DNA for the CDR3: TGTGCCAGCAGCATTAGCTATACTCAACCCGCTTTCTTT.

The chain is built from TRBV11-2 and TRBJ2-5; TRBD2 matches at 10 bases. This CDR3 is 14 amino acids long. Germline lookup yields CDR1 SGHAT and CDR2 FQNNGV. Unmatched junction bases numbered 3, after V lost 3 bases and J lost 5 bases. CDR3 in amino acids: CASSLGGLAETQYF. Written as DNA, the CDR3 is TGTGCCAGCAGCTTGGGGGGACTAGCGGAGACCCAGTACTTC. The entire variable domain, with the rest obtained from reference TRBV11-2 and TRBJ2-5, is as follows: EAGVAQSPRYKIIEKRQSVAFWCNPISGHATLYWYQQILGQGPKLLIQFQNNGVVDDSQLPKDRFSAERLKGVDSTLKIQPAKLEDSAVYLCASSLGGLAETQYFGPGTRLLVL.

This clone has a single count. V and J are TRBV29-1 and TRBJ2-7; 8 bases are a match to TRBD1. The ends lost 7 bases at V and 1 base at J; junction bases unmatched: 9. This CDR3 contains 14 residues. Per the germline V gene, CDR1 is SQVTM and CDR2 is ANQGSEA. The CDR3 sequence: CSASGTGTSYEQYF. The CDR3 DNA follows: TGCAGCGCCTCCGGGACAGGCACATCCTACGAGCAGTACTTC.

The chain carries TRBV15 and TRBJ2-2; D not resolved. V was clipped by 0 bases and J by 5 bases, with 4 bases between them. The germline CDR1 and CDR2 sequences are LNHNV and YYDKDF (reference sequence). This CDR3 is 13 amino acids long. Written as DNA, the CDR3 is TGTGCCACCAGCAGAGATCCGACCGGGGAGCTGTTTTTT. Its translation: CATSRDPTGELFF.

This clone was seen just once. The J gene is TRBJ1-1, the V gene TRBV7-8; 8 positions agree with TRBD1. V dropped 1 base and J dropped 4; count of bases not matched to a gene: 2. This CDR3 is built from 14 residues. Germline values: CDR1 SGHVS, CDR2 FQNEAQ. The CDR3: CASSLGTGSTEAFF. DNA for the CDR3: TGTGCCAGCAGCTTAGGGACAGGGAGCACTGAAGCTTTCTTT.

This CDR3 is CASSQSPRQVETQYF. The DNA of the CDR3 is TGCGCCAGCAGTCAATCCCCGCGACAAGTAGAGACCCAGTACTTC. The chain links TRBV23-1 to TRBJ2-5, with D unresolved. TRBV23-1 is an open reading frame whose function is uncertain. This CDR3 has 15 residues. Between the trimmed V and J ends, which lost 0 bases and 4 bases, there was a span of 12 bases.

The chain employs TRBV30 and TRBJ1-2; D not certain. The CDR3 spans 16 residues. The ends were cut back, 0 bases at V and 3 bases at J, with 17 bases in the middle. CDR1 is GTSNPN and CDR2 is SVGIG in the germline V gene (reference sequence). DNA of the CDR3: TGTGCCTGGAGTGTAGCTCGAAGCACTTATCACTATGGCTACACCTTC. It encodes CAWSVARSTYHYGYTF.

In DNA form, the CDR3 reads TGTGCCAGCAGTTTAGCCCCCCTTGTAGCGGGGGGTATAAATGAGCAGTTCTTC. Protein product: CASSLAPLVAGGINEQFF. The chain is built from TRBV27 and TRBJ2-1, with 10 positions matching TRBD2. The trim removed 2 bases at V and 7 bases at J, leaving 14 bases unmatched. The CDR3 is 18 residues long. Germline CDR1 reads MNHEY; CDR2 reads SMNVEV (reference sequence).

The rearrangement joins TRBV4-1 to TRBJ2-7; D might be TRBD1 (6 bases). Trimming shortened V by 3 bases and J by 6 bases, and 18 bases separated the two germline ends. Looked up from germline, CDR1 is MGHRA and CDR2 is YSYEKL. The CDR3 length is 15 residues. CDR3 sequence reads: CASSQLPQGEGEQYF. The CDR3 bases are TGCGCCAGCAGCCAGCTACCACAGGGAGAGGGCGAGCAGTACTTC.

This chain links TRBV4-1 with TRBJ2-7; 9 nucleotides match TRBD2. There are 15 residues in the CDR3. Germline V CDR1 and CDR2: MGHRA, YSYEKL. J was trimmed by 3 bases and V by 4 bases; bases with no gene match: 7. The CDR3 spells CASSPSRTSDYEQYF. The DNA of the CDR3 is TGCGCCAGCAGCCCTTCACGGACTAGCGACTACGAGCAGTACTTC.